Below are 6 T cell receptor beta chains sequenced from a single sample in a study of neurological immune-mediated disorders. A single record per CDR3 protein comes from TCRdb applying MiXCR to the 5' RACE reads. The data contain approximately 47,000 distinct CDR3 sequences, about 13% of them seen just once; the ten biggest clones take up over 9.5%. Regarding time point: longitudinal time-point 3. Sequenced material: PBMCs. The receptors were gathered from a man aged 25 to 45 in good health.

In this sample, this clonotype turned up many times. The chain joins TRBV9 to TRBJ2-5, with 7 positions matching TRBD2. The CDR3 extends over 16 amino acids. V lost 0 bases, J lost 5 bases, and 10 bases stayed unmatched. Per germline, CDR1 SGDLS and CDR2 YYNGEE. CDR3 DNA sequence: TGTGCCAGCAGCGTAGACGGGGCGGGAGTAGGGGAGACCCAGTACTTC. This gives the protein CASSVDGAGVGETQYF.

This clonotype appeared many times. The rearrangement joins TRBV5-1 to TRBJ1-4; D gene unclear. This CDR3 spans 15 amino acids. Per germline, CDR1 SGHRS and CDR2 YFSETQ. V was cut by 0 bases and J by 4 bases, with 10 bases left in between. CDR3 loop: CASSLDGGVNEKLFF. The CDR3 DNA follows: TGCGCCAGCAGCTTGGATGGCGGGGTTAATGAAAAACTGTTTTTT.

This clonotype was observed many times. The chain combines TRBV7-9 with TRBJ2-1; 14 nucleotides align to TRBD2. The J segment lost 2 bases and the V segment lost 0 bases, leaving 6 bases of the junction unmatched. The CDR3 sequence is 19 residues long. Germline V gives CDR1 SEHNR, CDR2 FQNEAQ (reference sequence). Written as DNA, the CDR3 is TGTGCCAGCAGCTTAGCCGGGACTAGCGGGAGTTGGGCCTACAATGAGCAGTTCTTC. Amino acids: CASSLAGTSGSWAYNEQFF. The variable domain in full, with the rest retrieved from reference TRBV7-9 and TRBJ2-1, is DTGVSQNPRHKITKRGQNVTFRCDPISEHNRLYWYRQTLGQGPEFLTYFQNEAQLEKSRLLSDRFSAERPKGSFSTLEIQRTEQGDSAMYLCASSLAGTSGSWAYNEQFFGPGTRLTVL.

The sample holds many counts of this clonotype. This chain uses TRBV7-9 with TRBJ2-7; D is uncertain. Germline loops: CDR1 SEHNR, CDR2 FQNEAQ (reference sequence). CDR3 length: 11 amino acids. V gave up 3 bases and J gave up 3 bases, with 3 bases separating them. The CDR3 loop reads CASSFDYEQYF. Written as DNA, the CDR3 is TGTGCCAGCAGCTTCGACTACGAGCAGTACTTC.

The count of this clonotype is one. This clone may be a read error of a much larger clone one base away. The CDR3 region has the DNA TGTGCCAGCAGTCGAGAACCGGTACAGGGAGGGTACAATGAGCAGTTCTTC. It encodes CASSREPVQGGYNEQFF. The rearrangement links TRBV7-9 to TRBJ2-1; D might be TRBD2 (7 bases). The germline gives CDR1 SEHNR, CDR2 FQNEAQ (reference sequence). CDR3 length: 17 amino acids. The V gene lost 6 bases and the J gene lost 4 bases, with 22 bases spanning the gap.

This clonotype was found many times. The chain employs TRBV5-1 and TRBJ2-1; D is uncertain. V dropped 4 bases and J dropped 7 bases, with 9 bases sitting between them. CDR1 is SGHRS and CDR2 is YFSETQ in the germline V gene. The CDR3 length is 12 residues. The CDR3 DNA reads as TGCGCCAGCAGCACGGTCGGGAATGAGCAGTTCTTC. Protein sequence: CASSTVGNEQFF.